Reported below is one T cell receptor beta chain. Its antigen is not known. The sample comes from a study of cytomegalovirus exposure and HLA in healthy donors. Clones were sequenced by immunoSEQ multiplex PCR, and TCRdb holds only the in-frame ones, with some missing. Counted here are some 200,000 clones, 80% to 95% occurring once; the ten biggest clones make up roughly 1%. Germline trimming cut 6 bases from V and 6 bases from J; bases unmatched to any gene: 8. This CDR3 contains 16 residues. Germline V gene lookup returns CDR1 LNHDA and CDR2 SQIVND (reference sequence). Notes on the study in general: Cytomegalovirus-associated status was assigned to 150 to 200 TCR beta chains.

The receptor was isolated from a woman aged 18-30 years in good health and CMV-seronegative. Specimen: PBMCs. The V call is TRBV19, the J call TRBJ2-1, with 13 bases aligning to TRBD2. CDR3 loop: CASRDVGLAGVNEQFF. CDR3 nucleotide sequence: TGTGCCAGTAGGGACGTTGGACTAGCGGGAGTCAATGAGCAGTTCTTC.